One sample yielded the 14 T cell receptor beta chains listed below, sequenced in a study of T cell responses to AZD1222 COVID-19 vaccine. Data came from immunoSEQ multiplex PCR; TCRdb stores just in-frame clones and leaves some out. The table lists fewer than 150,000 clones, roughly 88% of them singletons. Sequenced material: peripheral blood, taken 28 days after the second AZD1222 dose. The source is an adult who received the AZD1222 COVID-19 vaccine.

CDR3 DNA: TGTGCCAGCGGGACAGATGGAAACACCATATATTTT. Translation gives CASGTDGNTIYF. The V and J genes are TRBV11-1 and TRBJ1-3; 7 nucleotides align to TRBD1. Germline lookup yields CDR1 SGHAT and CDR2 FQDESV (reference sequence). CDR3 length: 12 amino acids. With V trimmed by 8 bases and J by 3 bases, 1 base remained unmatched.

The chain recombines TRBV7-8 with TRBJ1-5; 8 positions match TRBD1. With 7 bases clipped from V and 4 bases from J, the junction kept 3 bases outside the gene matches. The CDR3 is 13 residues long. The V gene's germline CDR1 is SGHVS and CDR2 FQNEAQ. The CDR3 region is CASNRDRNQPQHF. The CDR3 DNA is TGTGCCAGCAACCGGGACAGGAATCAGCCCCAGCATTTT.

The rearrangement uses TRBV6-5 and TRBJ1-1; D is unclear. CDR1 and CDR2 (germline): MNHEY, SVGAGI. The CDR3 is made up of 13 amino acids. The germline V and J ends were trimmed by 5 bases and 6 bases, with 13 bases remaining between them. The CDR3 here is CASSLVGESEAFF. CDR3 coding DNA: TGTGCCAGCAGTCTCGTTGGGGAGTCTGAAGCTTTCTTT.

This clone was observed a single time. This sequence joins TRBV5-4 and TRBJ1-2; D ambiguous. Trimming left V 3 bases short and J 4 bases short, with 10 bases between. Germline lookup yields CDR1 SGHNT and CDR2 YYREEE (reference sequence). CDR3 length equals 13 residues. CDR3 protein: CASSSDGVYGYTF. CDR3 in DNA: TGTGCCAGCAGCTCGGACGGAGTCTATGGCTACACCTTC.

The genes are TRBV5-6 and TRBJ2-3, with 8 bases that match TRBD2. The CDR3 is 17 residues long. V lost 6 bases and J lost 0; bases outside the gene matches: 12. The V gene's germline CDR1 is SGHDT and CDR2 YYEEEE. The DNA of the CDR3 is TGTGCCAGCATCGCCGGACTAGCCTCTCTAAGCACAGATACGCAGTATTTT. As protein: CASIAGLASLSTDTQYF. The whole variable domain, filled in from reference TRBV5-6 and TRBJ2-3, reads DAGVTQSPTHLIKTRGQQVTLRCSPKSGHDTVSWYQQALGQGPQFIFQYYEEEERQRGNFPDRFSGHQFPNYSSELNVNALLLGDSALYLCASIAGLASLSTDTQYFGPGTRLTVL.

The gene calls are TRBV7-3 and TRBJ1-2, with 11 bases lining up with TRBD1. Germline CDR1 and CDR2: SGHTA and FQGTGA. The CDR3 loop spans 15 amino acids. V lost 5 bases to trimming and J lost 2 bases; unmatched junction nucleotides: 4. The CDR3 protein is CASSKRTGGNYGYTF. Written as DNA, the CDR3 is TGTGCCAGCAGCAAAAGGACAGGGGGCAACTATGGCTACACCTTC.

The gene calls are TRBV30 and TRBJ1-5, with D possibly matching TRBD1 (5 bases). The CDR3 has 16 amino acids. Germline CDR1 GTSNPN, CDR2 SVGIG (reference sequence). Trimming stripped 0 bases from V and 7 bases from J, with 19 bases between. The CDR3: CAWSVYSLRAGQPQHF. The CDR3 DNA is TGTGCCTGGAGTGTATACTCACTCAGGGCTGGACAGCCCCAGCATTTT.

The V and J genes are TRBV6-1 and TRBJ1-5; 8 bases align to TRBD1. This CDR3 is built from 15 residues. Looked up from germline, CDR1 is MNHNS and CDR2 is SASEGT. V trimming: 2 bases; J trimming: 7 bases; junction bases outside the gene matches: 7. CDR3 sequence: CASSETGQGVQPQHF. The CDR3, as DNA: TGTGCCAGCAGTGAAACTGGACAGGGTGTGCAGCCCCAGCATTTT.

The chain is built from TRBV24-1 and TRBJ1-5, with a weak D call TRBD1 (5 bases). The CDR3 runs to 16 residues. Per the germline V gene, CDR1 is KGHDR and CDR2 is SFDVKD. V was pared by 3 bases and J by 6 bases, with 17 bases between. The CDR3 region has the DNA TGTGCCACCAGTGATCACCAGACCGGGGACGTTCAGCCCCAGCATTTT. This encodes CATSDHQTGDVQPQHF.

The DNA of the CDR3 is TGTGCCAGCTCGACGGAAATTAATTCACCCCTCCACTTT. It yields the protein CASSTEINSPLHF. The J gene is TRBJ1-6, the V gene TRBV18, with unresolved D. This CDR3 spans 13 amino acids. V lost 6 bases, J lost 6 bases, and 9 bases lay in between. In germline, CDR1 is KGHSH, CDR2 LQKENI.

The chain carries TRBV7-6 and TRBJ2-3, with D unclear. The germline gives CDR1 SGHVS, CDR2 FNYEAQ. CDR3 length: 14 residues. The V end was cut by 5 bases, the J end by 5 bases, with 14 bases between. CDR3 region: CASSPTTDVDTQYF. The DNA of the CDR3 is TGTGCCAGCAGCCCCACGACGGACGTAGATACGCAGTATTTT.

The rearrangement uses TRBV27 and TRBJ2-1, with TRBD2 matching over 7 bases. Germline values: CDR1 MNHEY, CDR2 SMNVEV (reference sequence). V trimming: 5 bases; J trimming: 1 base; junction bases outside the gene matches: 8. This CDR3 region has 16 residues. CDR3 sequence: CASSRWLAVSYNEQFF. CDR3 bases: TGTGCCAGCAGTCGTTGGCTAGCGGTATCCTACAATGAGCAGTTCTTC.

This chain links TRBV3-1 (or the pseudogene TRBV3-2) with TRBJ1-3, with no clear D. This CDR3 is built from 16 residues. The germline CDR1 and CDR2 sequences are LGHDT and YNNKEL (reference sequence). Deletions cut 0 bases from V and 0 bases from J, with 9 bases between. CDR3 residues: CASSQDWQYSGNTIYF. CDR3 coding DNA: TGTGCCAGCAGCCAAGATTGGCAGTACTCTGGAAACACCATATATTTT.

This chain connects TRBV30 to TRBJ1-1; 7 bases agree with TRBD1. Looked up from germline, CDR1 is GTSNPN and CDR2 is SVGIG (reference sequence). With 2 bases clipped from V and 3 bases from J, the junction kept 6 bases outside the gene matches. The CDR3 is 14 residues long. CDR3 loop: CAWSQDRLDTEAFF. In DNA, the CDR3 is TGTGCCTGGAGTCAGGACAGGTTGGACACTGAAGCTTTCTTT. Drawing the rest from reference TRBV30 and TRBJ1-1, the complete variable domain is SQTIHQWPATLVQPVGSPLSLECTVEGTSNPNLYWYRQAAGRGLQLLFYSVGIGQISSEVPQNLSASRPQDRQFILSSKKLLLSDSGFYLCAWSQDRLDTEAFFGQGTRLTVV.